This TCR beta chain was documented in a study of vaccination and CD4 T cells after COVID-19. At the level of the study: Collection of post-vaccine samples followed dose two by a median roughly 68 days, spanning a range of 14 to 241.

Treatment of the sample: roughly ten-day PBMC culture with coronavirus spike peptide pools or control peptides (ViraFEST assay). Whole-study findings and limits: Spike mono-reactivity was evident in 304 of the 307 vaccine-specific clones derived from convalescent patients. Relatively few convalescent patients and no early post-infection timepoints were analyzed.

A word on this clonotype: Its antigen remains unknown.

Trimming stripped 0 bases from V and 4 bases from J, with 7 bases between. Looked up from germline, CDR1 is GTSNPN and CDR2 is SVGIG (reference sequence). There are 12 residues in the CDR3. The Oncomine TCR Beta short-read assay sequenced DNA from cultured CD4+ T cells. TCRdb redid the calling of the PCR reads with MiXCR, one entry per CDR3 protein. The table records more than 10,000 distinct CDR3 sequences, approximately 50% of them present only once. The V and J genes are TRBV30 and TRBJ2-7; no definite D call. The clonotype comes from a human donor who had recovered from COVID-19. Sequencing was carried out using CD4+ T cells from blood, cultured in vitro. The CDR3 nucleotides are TGTGCCTGGAGTGTACTCGCTTACGAGCAGTACTTC. It specifies CAWSVLAYEQYF. Full variable domain (rest looked up from reference TRBV30 and TRBJ2-7): SQTIHQWPATLVQPVGSPLSLECTVEGTSNPNLYWYRQAAGRGLQLLFYSVGIGQISSEVPQNLSASRPQDRQFILSSKKLLLSDSGFYLCAWSVLAYEQYFGPGTRLTVT.